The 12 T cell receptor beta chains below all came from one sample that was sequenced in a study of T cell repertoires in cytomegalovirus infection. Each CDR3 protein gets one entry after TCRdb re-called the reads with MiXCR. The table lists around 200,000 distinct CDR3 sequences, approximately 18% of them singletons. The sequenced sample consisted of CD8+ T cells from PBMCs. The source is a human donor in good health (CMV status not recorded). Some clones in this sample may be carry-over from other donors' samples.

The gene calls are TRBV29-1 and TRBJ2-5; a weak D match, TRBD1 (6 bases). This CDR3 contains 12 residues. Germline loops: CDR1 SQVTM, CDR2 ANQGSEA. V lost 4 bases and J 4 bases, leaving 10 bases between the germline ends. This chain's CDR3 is CSVGGPLETQYF. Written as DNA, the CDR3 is TGCAGCGTTGGGGGGCCGCTAGAGACCCAGTACTTC.

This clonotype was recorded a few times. CDR3 residues: CASSLPSTGSLGEQFF. Here the CDR3 DNA reads TGTGCCAGCAGCTTACCCTCGACAGGGAGCCTTGGAGAGCAGTTCTTC. The chain links TRBV7-9 to TRBJ2-1, with 7 bases that match TRBD1. Germline CDR1 is SEHNR and CDR2 is FQNEAQ (reference sequence). V lost 2 bases to trimming and J lost 10 bases; unmatched junction nucleotides: 14. The CDR3 runs to 16 residues.

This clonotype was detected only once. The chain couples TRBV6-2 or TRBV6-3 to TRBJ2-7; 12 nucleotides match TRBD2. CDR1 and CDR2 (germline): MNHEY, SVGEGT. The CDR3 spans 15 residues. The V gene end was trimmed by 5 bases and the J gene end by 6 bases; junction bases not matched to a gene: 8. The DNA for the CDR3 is TGTGCCAGCAGTCATTCTAGCGGGGGGGCTTTCGAGCAGTACTTC. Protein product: CASSHSSGGAFEQYF.

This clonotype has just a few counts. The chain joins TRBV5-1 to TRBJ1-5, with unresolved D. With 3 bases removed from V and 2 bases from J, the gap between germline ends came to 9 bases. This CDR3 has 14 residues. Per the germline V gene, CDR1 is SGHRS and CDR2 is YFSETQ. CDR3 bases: TGCGCCAGCAGCTCGGACGGGGGCAATCAGCCCCAGCATTTT. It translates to CASSSDGGNQPQHF.

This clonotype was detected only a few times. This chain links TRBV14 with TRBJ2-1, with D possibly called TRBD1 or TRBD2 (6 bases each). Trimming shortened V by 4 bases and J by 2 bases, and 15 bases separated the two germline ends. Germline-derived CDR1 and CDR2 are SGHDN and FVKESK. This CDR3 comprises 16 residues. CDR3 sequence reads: CASSLHGGQAYNEQFF. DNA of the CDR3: TGTGCCAGCAGCCTGCACGGGGGCCAAGCCTACAATGAGCAGTTCTTC.

The DNA of the CDR3 is TGTGCCAGCGGAGTTTCCGGGACTCTCTCCTACGAGCAGTACTTC. It codes for CASGVSGTLSYEQYF. The V call is TRBV6-8, the J call TRBJ2-7; TRBD2 might be the D (6 bases). Trimming took off 8 bases at V and 0 bases at J, with 17 bases between the two ends. The germline CDR1 and CDR2 sequences are MNHGY and SAAAGT. The CDR3 is 15 amino acids.

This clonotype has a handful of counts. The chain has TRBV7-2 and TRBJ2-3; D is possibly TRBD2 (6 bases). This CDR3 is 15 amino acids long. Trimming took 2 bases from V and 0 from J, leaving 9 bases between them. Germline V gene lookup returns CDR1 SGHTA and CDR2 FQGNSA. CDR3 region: CASSLMAGSTDTQYF. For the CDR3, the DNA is TGTGCCAGCAGCTTAATGGCGGGGAGCACAGATACGCAGTATTTT.

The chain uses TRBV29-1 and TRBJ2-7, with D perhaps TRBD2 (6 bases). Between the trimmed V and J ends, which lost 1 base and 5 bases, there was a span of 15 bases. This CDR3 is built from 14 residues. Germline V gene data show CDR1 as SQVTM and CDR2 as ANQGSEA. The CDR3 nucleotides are TGCAGCGTTGAAGCTTGGGGGGAAGTCCACGAGCAGTACTTC. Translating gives CSVEAWGEVHEQYF.

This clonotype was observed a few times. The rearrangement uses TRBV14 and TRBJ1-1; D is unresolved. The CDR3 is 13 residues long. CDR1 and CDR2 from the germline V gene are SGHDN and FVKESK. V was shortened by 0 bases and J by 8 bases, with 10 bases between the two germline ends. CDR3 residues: CASSQDWMSEAFF. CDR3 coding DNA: TGTGCCAGCAGCCAAGACTGGATGAGCGAAGCTTTCTTT.

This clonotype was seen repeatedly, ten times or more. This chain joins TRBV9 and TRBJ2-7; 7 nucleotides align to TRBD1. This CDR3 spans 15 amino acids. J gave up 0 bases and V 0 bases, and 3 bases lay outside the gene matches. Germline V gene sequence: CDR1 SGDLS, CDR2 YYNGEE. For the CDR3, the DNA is TGTGCCAGCAGCGTAGGGACAGGCGCCTCCTACGAGCAGTACTTC. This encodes CASSVGTGASYEQYF.

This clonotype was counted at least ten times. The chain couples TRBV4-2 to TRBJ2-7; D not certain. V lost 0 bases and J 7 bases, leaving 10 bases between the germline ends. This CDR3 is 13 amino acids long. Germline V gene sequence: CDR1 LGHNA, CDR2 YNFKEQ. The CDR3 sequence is CASSQENTEEQYF. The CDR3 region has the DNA TGTGCCAGCAGCCAAGAAAATACGGAGGAGCAGTACTTC.

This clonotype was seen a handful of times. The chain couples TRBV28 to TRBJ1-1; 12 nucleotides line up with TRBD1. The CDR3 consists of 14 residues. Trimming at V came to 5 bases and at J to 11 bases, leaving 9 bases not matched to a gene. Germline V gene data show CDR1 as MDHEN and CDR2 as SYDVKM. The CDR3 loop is CASSTKGQGAPAFF. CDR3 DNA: TGTGCCAGCAGTACTAAGGGACAGGGGGCGCCGGCTTTCTTT.